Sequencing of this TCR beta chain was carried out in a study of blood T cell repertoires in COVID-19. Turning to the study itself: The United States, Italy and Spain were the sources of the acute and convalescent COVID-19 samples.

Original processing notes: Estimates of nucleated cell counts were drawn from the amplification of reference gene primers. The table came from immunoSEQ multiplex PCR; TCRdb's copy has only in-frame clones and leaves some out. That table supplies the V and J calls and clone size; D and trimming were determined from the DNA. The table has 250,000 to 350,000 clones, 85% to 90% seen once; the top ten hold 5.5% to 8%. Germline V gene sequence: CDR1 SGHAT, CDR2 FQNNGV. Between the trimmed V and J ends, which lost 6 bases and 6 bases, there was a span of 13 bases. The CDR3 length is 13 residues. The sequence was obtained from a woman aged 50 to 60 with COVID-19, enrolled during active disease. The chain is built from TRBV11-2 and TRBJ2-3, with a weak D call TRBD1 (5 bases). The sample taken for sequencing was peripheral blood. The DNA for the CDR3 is TGTGCCAGCAGGAAGGCAGGGATGGATACGCAGTATTTT. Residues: CASRKAGMDTQYF.